The 32 T cell receptor beta chains below all came from one sample that was sequenced in a study of memory CD4+ T cells and cytomegalovirus serostatus. Single viable CD3+CD4+CD8-CD45RO+ cells were sorted as the memory CD4+ T cells. Produced via immunoSEQ multiplex PCR; TCRdb's table is partial and in-frame only. The sample includes around 88,000 clones, 80% of them seen just once. Material: memory CD4+ T cells from blood. The receptors here all came from an adult in good health and CMV-seropositive.

J is TRBJ1-4 and V is TRBV7-2, with 10 bases fitting TRBD1. V was clipped by 6 bases and J by 14 bases; unmatched bases: 15. Germline V CDR1 and CDR2: SGHTA, FQGNSA. The CDR3 has 15 amino acids. CDR3 residues: CASSDSGTGVEGLFF. CDR3 sequence (DNA): TGTGCCAGCAGTGACTCGGGGACAGGGGTAGAAGGTCTGTTTTTT.

This clone was picked up a small number of times. This sequence joins TRBV28 and TRBJ1-1; tentative D call: TRBD1 (6 bases). The CDR3 loop spans 15 amino acids. V was clipped by 3 bases and J by 6 bases, with 17 bases between them. Germline V CDR1 and CDR2: MDHEN, SYDVKM. CDR3 bases: TGTGCCAGCAGTTTCCCGCGAACAGGGACTTCTGAAGCTTTCTTT. Translation: CASSFPRTGTSEAFF. Drawing the rest from reference TRBV28 and TRBJ1-1, the complete variable domain is DVKVTQSSRYLVKRTGEKVFLECVQDMDHENMFWYRQDPGLGLRLIYFSYDVKMKEKGDIPEGYSVSREKKERFSLILESASTNQTSMYLCASSFPRTGTSEAFFGQGTRLTVV.

This chain links TRBV27 with TRBJ2-7; a possible D gene is TRBD2 (6 bases). Germline CDR1 MNHEY, CDR2 SMNVEV (reference sequence). The CDR3 runs to 13 residues. Trimming pared 5 bases from V and 6 bases from J, leaving 14 bases between. The CDR3 reads CASSPGLSSEQYF. CDR3 nucleotide sequence: TGTGCCAGCAGTCCGGGACTCTCTTCCGAGCAGTACTTC.

In its sample, this clone ranks as medium-sized. The chain links TRBV5-6 to TRBJ1-2; the match to TRBD1 covers 8 bases. Germline-derived CDR1 and CDR2 are SGHDT and YYEEEE. V was clipped by 2 bases and J by 4 bases; unmatched bases: 10. The CDR3 is 16 residues long. The CDR3 bases are TGTGCCAGCAGCTTTGGAGCCCAGACAGGGGTCTATGGCTACACCTTC. Translated, it gives CASSFGAQTGVYGYTF.

The chain has TRBV5-1 and TRBJ2-3, with D uncertain. V was pared by 2 bases and J by 0 bases, with 7 bases between. This CDR3 contains 14 residues. Looked up from germline, CDR1 is SGHRS and CDR2 is YFSETQ. This chain's CDR3 is CASSLWQSTDTQYF. The CDR3 DNA reads TGCGCCAGCAGCTTATGGCAGAGCACAGATACGCAGTATTTT. The complete variable domain, with remaining parts taken from reference TRBV5-1 and TRBJ2-3, reads KAGVTQTPRYLIKTRGQQVTLSCSPISGHRSVSWYQQTPGQGLQFLFEYFSETQRNKGNFPGRFSGRQFSNSRSEMNVSTLELGDSALYLCASSLWQSTDTQYFGPGTRLTVL.

The CDR3 DNA is TGTGCCAGCAGCTTACAAGGGGGCACAACTAATGAAAAACTGTTTTTT. Translation: CASSLQGGTTNEKLFF. This chain connects TRBV7-2 to TRBJ1-4; TRBD1 matches at 7 bases. Germline V gives CDR1 SGHTA, CDR2 FQGNSA. CDR3 size: 16 residues. V lost 2 bases and J lost 0; bases outside the gene matches: 3.

V usage is TRBV19 and J usage is TRBJ2-7, with D perhaps assigned TRBD1 or TRBD2 (5 bases each). Trimming cost V 1 base and J 5 bases, with 15 bases left between them. Germline lookup yields CDR1 LNHDA and CDR2 SQIVND (reference sequence). The CDR3 sequence is 15 residues long. The CDR3 loop is CASSIVRGLRHEQYF. The CDR3 nucleotides are TGTGCCAGTAGTATAGTCCGGGGCCTCCGCCACGAGCAGTACTTC.

The CDR3 spells CASSRFSENEQFF. CDR3 coding DNA: TGCGCCAGCAGTCGATTTAGCGAGAATGAGCAGTTCTTC. V usage is TRBV10-2 and J usage is TRBJ2-1; a weak D match, TRBD2 (5 bases). The ends were cut back, 5 bases at V and 7 bases at J, with 12 bases in the middle. Germline V lookup: CDR1 WSHSY, CDR2 SAAADI. CDR3 length equals 13 residues.

The chain recombines TRBV5-6 with TRBJ1-1, with a tentative D call TRBD1 (5 bases). The CDR3 runs 17 residues. Germline V gene sequence: CDR1 SGHDT, CDR2 YYEEEE. The germline V and J ends were trimmed by 0 bases and 6 bases, with 21 bases remaining between them. The CDR3 sequence is CASSLGIIVRATSEAFF. CDR3 bases: TGTGCCAGCAGCTTGGGAATAATTGTCAGGGCCACTTCTGAAGCTTTCTTT.

The CDR3 nucleotides read TGTGCCACCAGCAGAACAGGGAAAGAAAAACTGTTTTTT. Its translation: CATSRTGKEKLFF. The chain couples TRBV15 to TRBJ1-4; weak D call: TRBD1 (6 bases). CDR3 size: 13 residues. The V gene lost 2 bases and the J gene lost 8 bases, with 9 bases spanning the gap. The germline gives CDR1 LNHNV, CDR2 YYDKDF (reference sequence).

The chain combines TRBV10-2 with TRBJ2-1; D possibly corresponds to TRBD1 (7 bases). This CDR3 region has 13 residues. The germline gives CDR1 WSHSY, CDR2 SAAADI. Trimming left V 7 bases short and J 8 bases short, with 15 bases between. In DNA, the CDR3 is TGCGCCAGCAAGAGCGGAGGGGGCCATGAGCAGTTCTTC. It codes for CASKSGGGHEQFF.

The V and J genes are TRBV28 and TRBJ1-4, with TRBD1 matching 10 bases. V shed 3 bases, J shed 10 bases, and the junction held 8 bases outside the gene matches. CDR3 size: 15 residues. Germline V gives CDR1 MDHEN, CDR2 SYDVKM. The CDR3 loop is CASSFGGTGDGKLFF. As DNA, the CDR3 is TGTGCCAGCAGTTTTGGGGGGACAGGGGACGGAAAACTGTTTTTT.

The V gene is TRBV9, the J gene TRBJ2-3; no definite D call. V was pared by 4 bases and J by 4 bases, with 13 bases between. This CDR3 has 14 amino acids. The germline gives CDR1 SGDLS, CDR2 YYNGEE. The CDR3 is CASSSQLPPDTQYF. CDR3 DNA: TGTGCCAGCAGCTCCCAACTCCCTCCAGATACGCAGTATTTT.

The chain uses TRBV10-2 and TRBJ2-7; TRBD1 aligns across 12 bases. Germline assignment: CDR1 WSHSY and CDR2 SAAADI. J lost 4 bases, V lost 6 bases, and 7 bases had no gene match. The CDR3 is 15 amino acids. The DNA for the CDR3 is TGCGCCAGCAGGGACGGGACAGGGGGCGCGTACGAGCAGTACTTC. Its protein is CASRDGTGGAYEQYF.

The chain uses TRBV7-9 and TRBJ2-1; D remains unclear. V dropped 4 bases and J dropped 3 bases, with 7 bases sitting between them. The CDR3 covers 13 residues. The germline CDR1 and CDR2 sequences are SEHNR and FQNEAQ (reference sequence). CDR3 in amino acids: CASSWGFYNEQFF. The CDR3 DNA sequence: TGTGCCAGCAGCTGGGGATTCTACAATGAGCAGTTCTTC.

The chain has TRBV19 and TRBJ1-1; D not certain. The CDR3 is 17 residues long. CDR1 is LNHDA, CDR2 SQIVND, per germline (reference sequence). Trimming took 3 bases from V and 1 from J, leaving 18 bases between them. CDR3 sequence reads: CASSIFPNTEANTEAFF. The CDR3 DNA sequence: TGTGCCAGTAGTATCTTCCCTAACACGGAGGCGAACACTGAAGCTTTCTTT. The whole variable domain, remainder taken from reference TRBV19 and TRBJ1-1, is DGGITQSPKYLFRKEGQNVTLSCEQNLNHDAMYWYRQDPGQGLRLIYYSQIVNDFQKGDIAEGYSVSREKKESFPLTVTSAQKNPTAFYLCASSIFPNTEANTEAFFGQGTRLTVV.

V gene TRBV2 combines with J gene TRBJ1-4, with 8 bases lining up with TRBD1. The V gene end was trimmed by 4 bases and the J gene end by 13 bases; junction bases not matched to a gene: 5. There are 12 residues in the CDR3. CDR1 is SNHLY, CDR2 FYNNEI, per germline. CDR3 sequence: CASSGSGGGLFF. CDR3 nucleotide sequence: TGTGCCAGCAGTGGATCAGGGGGCGGACTGTTTTTT.

The genes are TRBV6-5 and TRBJ2-7; no reliable D call. The germline gives CDR1 MNHEY, CDR2 SVGAGI. The CDR3 covers 11 residues. The V gene lost 7 bases and the J gene lost 7 bases, with 11 bases spanning the gap. The CDR3 coding sequence is TGTGCCAGCACCGCAGATCGGGAGCAGTACTTC. Residues: CASTADREQYF.

The V and J genes are TRBV7-3 and TRBJ2-1; 11 bases align to TRBD2. Germline CDR1 is SGHTA and CDR2 is FQGTGA. V trimming: 5 bases; J trimming: 3 bases; junction bases outside the gene matches: 3. The CDR3 contains 15 residues. The CDR3 nucleotides read TGTGCCAGCAGCCAGCTAGCGGGAGGCTACAATGAGCAGTTCTTC. Residues: CASSQLAGGYNEQFF.

The V call is TRBV6-1, the J call TRBJ1-2; TRBD1 agrees at 7 bases. The CDR3 is 14 residues long. J gave up 6 bases and V 6 bases, and 10 bases lay outside the gene matches. Germline V gene data show CDR1 as MNHNS and CDR2 as SASEGT. The CDR3 region is CASSRKEGANGYTF. CDR3 in DNA: TGTGCCAGCAGCCGAAAGGAGGGGGCGAATGGCTACACCTTC.

The chain combines TRBV5-4 with TRBJ1-1; D might be TRBD1 (6 bases). This CDR3 region has 14 residues. V gave up 4 bases and J gave up 5 bases, with 15 bases separating them. CDR1 and CDR2 (germline): SGHNT, YYREEE (reference sequence). CDR3 sequence: CASSPGQQETEAFF. The CDR3 bases are TGTGCCAGCAGCCCCGGACAGCAGGAAACTGAAGCTTTCTTT.

The genes are TRBV5-6 and TRBJ2-7, with D tentatively TRBD1 (5 bases). The CDR3 has 13 amino acids. Germline values: CDR1 SGHDT, CDR2 YYEEEE. Between the trimmed V and J ends, which lost 2 bases and 7 bases, there was a span of 13 bases. DNA of the CDR3: TGTGCCAGCAGCTTTGGGGATAGACAGGAGCAGTACTTC. Translated, it gives CASSFGDRQEQYF.

Here the CDR3 DNA reads TGTGCCAGCAGCACTGCCGGACAAAAACAGCATTTT. The encoded protein is CASSTAGQKQHF. The chain couples TRBV6-6 to TRBJ1-5; possible D gene TRBD1, 5 bases. The CDR3 totals 12 residues. Trimming stripped 6 bases from V and 13 bases from J, with 16 bases between. Germline V gene lookup returns CDR1 MNHNY and CDR2 SVGAGI (reference sequence).

Worth noting for this clone: Other DNA sequences in this sample translate to the same CDR3. The chain combines TRBV2 with TRBJ1-5; 8 bases line up with TRBD1. The CDR3 is 14 amino acids. V shed 7 bases, J shed 5 bases, and the junction held 7 bases outside the gene matches. Germline V gives CDR1 SNHLY, CDR2 FYNNEI. The CDR3 spells CASNPQGADQPQHF. In DNA form, the CDR3 reads TGTGCCAGCAATCCCCAGGGGGCAGATCAGCCCCAGCATTTT.

By sample share, this clone is medium-sized. The chain combines TRBV19 with TRBJ2-7; 7 bases map to TRBD1. Looked up from germline, CDR1 is LNHDA and CDR2 is SQIVND (reference sequence). The trim removed 3 bases at V and 2 bases at J, leaving 4 bases unmatched. The CDR3 covers 14 residues. The CDR3 loop reads CASSIRQGPYEQYF. CDR3 DNA: TGTGCCAGTAGTATCCGACAGGGACCCTACGAGCAGTACTTC.

This sequence joins TRBV7-3 and TRBJ2-2; a weak D match, TRBD2 (6 bases). Trimming shortened V by 3 bases and J by 1 base, and 6 bases separated the two germline ends. The V gene's germline CDR1 is SGHTA and CDR2 FQGTGA. The CDR3 has 14 residues. CDR3: CASSLGLNTGELFF. CDR3 in DNA: TGTGCCAGCAGCTTGGGACTGAACACCGGGGAGCTGTTTTTT.

V usage is TRBV27 and J usage is TRBJ1-4; tentative D call: TRBD1 (6 bases). The germline V gene has CDR1 MNHEY and CDR2 SMNVEV (reference sequence). The V end lost 3 bases, the J end lost 8 bases, and 19 bases lay between the germline ends. This CDR3 has 16 amino acids. CDR3 residues: CASSLSPTGPGEKLFF. CDR3 in DNA: TGTGCCAGCAGTTTGTCCCCGACAGGCCCCGGAGAAAAACTGTTTTTT.

The chain joins TRBV7-2 to TRBJ1-1, with D hard to call. V was cut by 1 base and J by 10 bases, with 16 bases left in between. This CDR3 is 14 amino acids long. CDR1 is SGHTA and CDR2 is FQGNSA in the germline V gene. CDR3 in amino acids: CASSLGQVSVAAFF. CDR3 nucleotide sequence: TGTGCCAGCAGCTTAGGCCAGGTCTCGGTTGCAGCTTTCTTT.

V usage is TRBV9 and J usage is TRBJ1-4, with 9 bases lining up with TRBD1. With V trimmed by 8 bases and J by 2 bases, 10 bases remained unmatched. Germline V gives CDR1 SGDLS, CDR2 YYNGEE. The length of the CDR3 is 16 residues. The CDR3 reads CASERGQGTTNEKLFF. As DNA, the CDR3 is TGTGCCAGTGAAAGGGGACAGGGAACTACTAATGAAAAACTGTTTTTT.

V and J are TRBV28 and TRBJ1-2; maybe TRBD1 (6 bases). In germline, CDR1 is MDHEN, CDR2 SYDVKM. V was shortened by 6 bases and J by 6 bases, with 11 bases between the two germline ends. This CDR3 has 12 amino acids. CDR3 sequence: CASSRRGHGYTF. The CDR3 nucleotides are TGTGCCAGCAGCCGCAGGGGTCATGGCTACACCTTC.

The J gene is TRBJ1-2, the V gene TRBV7-8, with D hard to call. The V end lost 4 bases, the J end lost 2 bases, and 8 bases lay between the germline ends. Germline V gene sequence: CDR1 SGHVS, CDR2 FQNEAQ. The CDR3 contains 13 residues. CDR3 coding DNA: TGTGCCAGCAGCTCCGGGAAAAACTATGGCTACACCTTC. Its translation: CASSSGKNYGYTF.

This clone came up once. The genes are TRBV2 and TRBJ1-5; D is unclear. The CDR3 is 14 residues long. Germline V gives CDR1 SNHLY, CDR2 FYNNEI. The ends were cut back, 3 bases at V and 4 bases at J, with 10 bases in the middle. The CDR3 loop reads CASSEGGWNQPQHF. CDR3 coding DNA: TGTGCCAGCAGTGAGGGAGGTTGGAATCAGCCCCAGCATTTT.